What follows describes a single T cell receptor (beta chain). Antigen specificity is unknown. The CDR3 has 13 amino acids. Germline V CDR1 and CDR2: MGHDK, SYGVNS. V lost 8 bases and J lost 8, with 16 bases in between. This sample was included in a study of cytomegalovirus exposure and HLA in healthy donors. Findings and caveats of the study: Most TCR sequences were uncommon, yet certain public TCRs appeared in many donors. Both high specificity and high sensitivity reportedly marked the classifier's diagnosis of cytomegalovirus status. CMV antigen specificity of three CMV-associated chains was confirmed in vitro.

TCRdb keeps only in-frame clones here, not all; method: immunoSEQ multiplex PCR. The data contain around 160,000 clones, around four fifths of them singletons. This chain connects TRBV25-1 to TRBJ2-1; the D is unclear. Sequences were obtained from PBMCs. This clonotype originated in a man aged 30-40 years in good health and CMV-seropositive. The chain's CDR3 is CASPSDDRDEQFF. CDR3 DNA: TGTGCCAGCCCCTCTGACGACCGGGATGAGCAGTTCTTC.